The rows below give T cell receptor beta chains drawn from one sample of a study of PD-1 blockade in classical Hodgkin lymphoma. Libraries were prepared by immunoSEQ multiplex PCR; TCRdb keeps only in-frame clonotypes and omits some of them. The sample has about 35,000 clones; 90% are singletons. Sequenced material: CD4+ T cells from blood, taken at baseline. The receptors originated from a human donor with classical Hodgkin lymphoma. CDR3s include the opening cysteine and the closing phenylalanine or tryptophan. The order of the fields is J gene, V gene, D gene, clone size, CDR3 length, CDR3 protein, CDR3 DNA. A D gene is named only where the DNA matches it firmly. Clone size is shown for a subset of rows, as once, few, many or a class of expanded clone.

J gene: TRBJ2-5
V gene: TRBV6-5
D gene: .
clone size: .
CDR3 length: 12
CDR3 protein: CASRAGWETQYF
CDR3 DNA: TGTGCCAGCAGGGCGGGGTGGGAGACCCAGTACTTC

J gene: TRBJ1-2
V gene: TRBV7-3
D gene: TRBD1
clone size: .
CDR3 length: 13
CDR3 protein: CASSRGQGYGYTF
CDR3 DNA: TGTGCCAGCAGCCGGGGACAGGGCTATGGCTACACCTTC

J gene: TRBJ1-2
V gene: TRBV7-9
D gene: .
clone size: .
CDR3 length: 11
CDR3 protein: CASSLEGIYTF
CDR3 DNA: TGTGCCAGCAGCTTAGAGGGGATCTACACCTTC

J gene: TRBJ2-7
V gene: TRBV19
D gene: TRBD1
clone size: .
CDR3 length: 15
CDR3 protein: CASSIGGTGNNEQYF
CDR3 DNA: TGTGCCAGTAGTATAGGAGGGACAGGGAACAACGAGCAGTACTTC

J gene: TRBJ1-4
V gene: TRBV6-5
D gene: .
clone size: .
CDR3 length: 15
CDR3 protein: CASSYSQWLKGELFF
CDR3 DNA: TGTGCCAGCAGTTACAGTCAGTGGCTCAAGGGCGAACTGTTTTTT

J gene: TRBJ2-3
V gene: TRBV30
D gene: .
clone size: .
CDR3 length: 15
CDR3 protein: CAWSVGGVGTDTQYF
CDR3 DNA: TGTGCCTGGAGTGTAGGGGGGGTGGGCACAGATACGCAGTATTTT

J gene: TRBJ2-7
V gene: TRBV18
D gene: .
clone size: .
CDR3 length: 16
CDR3 protein: CASSPERIQGEFEQYF
CDR3 DNA: TGTGCCAGCTCACCAGAAAGAATCCAAGGGGAGTTCGAGCAGTACTTC

J gene: TRBJ1-2
V gene: TRBV10-2
D gene: TRBD1
clone size: .
CDR3 length: 13
CDR3 protein: CASTDTGQGGYTF
CDR3 DNA: TGCGCCAGCACTGACACGGGACAGGGAGGCTACACCTTC

J gene: TRBJ2-5
V gene: TRBV4-1
D gene: .
clone size: .
CDR3 length: 13
CDR3 protein: CASSQGGMETQYF
CDR3 DNA: TGCGCCAGCAGCCAAGGCGGGATGGAGACCCAGTACTTC

J gene: TRBJ2-7
V gene: TRBV28
D gene: .
clone size: .
CDR3 length: 14
CDR3 protein: CASSLDGPFYEQYF
CDR3 DNA: TGTGCCAGCAGTCTGGACGGTCCCTTCTACGAGCAGTACTTC

J gene: TRBJ2-1
V gene: TRBV6-5
D gene: TRBD2
clone size: .
CDR3 length: 13
CDR3 protein: CASRAGGPSEQFF
CDR3 DNA: TGTGCCAGCAGGGCGGGAGGGCCTAGTGAGCAGTTCTTC

J gene: TRBJ2-2
V gene: TRBV5-4
D gene: TRBD1
clone size: .
CDR3 length: 16
CDR3 protein: CASTQTDRGGTGELFF
CDR3 DNA: TGTGCCAGCACCCAAACCGACAGGGGTGGTACCGGGGAGCTGTTTTTT

J gene: TRBJ1-5
V gene: TRBV4-1
D gene: .
clone size: .
CDR3 length: 14
CDR3 protein: CASSHRGINQPQHF
CDR3 DNA: TGCGCCAGCAGCCACCGGGGTATCAATCAGCCCCAGCATTTT

J gene: TRBJ1-1
V gene: TRBV11-3
D gene: .
clone size: .
CDR3 length: 14
CDR3 protein: CASSSGAVNTEAFF
CDR3 DNA: TGTGCCAGCAGCTCCGGGGCGGTGAACACTGAAGCTTTCTTT

J gene: TRBJ1-2
V gene: TRBV5-4
D gene: .
clone size: .
CDR3 length: 13
CDR3 protein: CASTRDLNYGYTF
CDR3 DNA: TGTGCCAGCACCCGGGACCTGAACTATGGCTACACCTTC

J gene: TRBJ1-1
V gene: TRBV10-3
D gene: .
clone size: .
CDR3 length: 13
CDR3 protein: CAISDRGGTEAFF
CDR3 DNA: TGTGCCATCAGTGACAGGGGTGGCACTGAAGCTTTCTTT

J gene: TRBJ2-3
V gene: TRBV7-7
D gene: .
clone size: .
CDR3 length: 15
CDR3 protein: CASSPQTVSTDTQYF
CDR3 DNA: TGTGCTAGCAGCCCCCAGACTGTTAGCACAGATACGCAGTATTTT

J gene: TRBJ2-3
V gene: TRBV6-1
D gene: .
clone size: .
CDR3 length: 13
CDR3 protein: CASTSRSTDTQYF
CDR3 DNA: TGTGCCAGCACCTCTAGAAGCACAGATACGCAGTATTTT

J gene: TRBJ1-5
V gene: TRBV30
D gene: .
clone size: .
CDR3 length: 14
CDR3 protein: CAWSVRAGDQPQHF
CDR3 DNA: TGTGCCTGGAGTGTACGGGCAGGGGATCAGCCCCAGCATTTT

J gene: TRBJ2-1
V gene: TRBV7-6
D gene: .
clone size: .
CDR3 length: 12
CDR3 protein: CASSLDSRLQFF
CDR3 DNA: TGTGCCAGCAGCCTTGACAGTAGGCTGCAGTTCTTC

J gene: TRBJ2-1
V gene: TRBV5-1
D gene: TRBD1
clone size: once
CDR3 length: 16
CDR3 protein: CASSRTGTGVYNEQFF
CDR3 DNA: TGCGCCAGCAGCCGGACCGGGACAGGAGTTTACAATGAGCAGTTCTTC

J gene: TRBJ2-7
V gene: TRBV2
D gene: TRBD1
clone size: .
CDR3 length: 15
CDR3 protein: CASRPGQGAFYEQYF
CDR3 DNA: TGTGCCAGCAGACCAGGACAGGGGGCATTCTACGAGCAGTACTTC

J gene: TRBJ2-5
V gene: TRBV5-4
D gene: .
clone size: .
CDR3 length: 14
CDR3 protein: CASSLEGFGETQYF
CDR3 DNA: TGTGCCAGCAGCTTGGAAGGTTTTGGGGAGACCCAGTACTTC

J gene: TRBJ2-7
V gene: TRBV29-1
D gene: .
clone size: .
CDR3 length: 12
CDR3 protein: CSGQENSYEQYF
CDR3 DNA: TGCAGCGGACAGGAAAACTCCTACGAGCAGTACTTC

J gene: TRBJ2-6
V gene: TRBV30
D gene: TRBD1
clone size: .
CDR3 length: 16
CDR3 protein: CAWSVGQGSGANVLTF
CDR3 DNA: TGTGCCTGGAGTGTGGGACAGGGCTCTGGGGCCAACGTCCTGACTTTC

J gene: TRBJ1-3
V gene: TRBV10-3
D gene: .
clone size: .
CDR3 length: 19
CDR3 protein: CAISDQLGTPSFSGNTIYF
CDR3 DNA: TGTGCCATCAGTGATCAATTAGGAACACCATCTTTCTCTGGAAACACCATATATTTT

J gene: TRBJ2-1
V gene: TRBV7-6
D gene: TRBD2
clone size: .
CDR3 length: 14
CDR3 protein: CASKAGTSGHEQFF
CDR3 DNA: TGTGCCAGCAAAGCCGGGACTAGCGGTCATGAGCAGTTCTTC

J gene: TRBJ2-1
V gene: TRBV7-9
D gene: TRBD2
clone size: .
CDR3 length: 15
CDR3 protein: CASSSRLAGNNEQFF
CDR3 DNA: TGTGCCAGCAGCTCAAGACTAGCGGGAAACAATGAGCAGTTCTTC

J gene: TRBJ1-2
V gene: TRBV28
D gene: .
clone size: .
CDR3 length: 15
CDR3 protein: CASSLDTWNGYGYTF
CDR3 DNA: TGTGCCAGCAGTTTAGATACATGGAACGGCTATGGCTACACCTTC

J gene: TRBJ1-5
V gene: TRBV19
D gene: .
clone size: .
CDR3 length: 13
CDR3 protein: CASTLEGDQPQHF
CDR3 DNA: TGTGCCAGTACCCTCGAAGGGGATCAGCCCCAGCATTTT

J gene: TRBJ1-5
V gene: TRBV19
D gene: .
clone size: few
CDR3 length: 13
CDR3 protein: CASGTVSNQPQHF
CDR3 DNA: TGTGCCAGTGGGACGGTTAGCAATCAGCCCCAGCATTTT

J gene: TRBJ2-2
V gene: TRBV9
D gene: .
clone size: .
CDR3 length: 15
CDR3 protein: CASSVGAPNTGELFF
CDR3 DNA: TGTGCCAGCAGCGTAGGTGCTCCGAACACCGGGGAGCTGTTTTTT

J gene: TRBJ1-3
V gene: TRBV19
D gene: .
clone size: .
CDR3 length: 13
CDR3 protein: CASSTVSGNTIYF
CDR3 DNA: TGTGCCAGTAGTACAGTCTCTGGAAACACCATATATTTT

J gene: TRBJ1-6
V gene: TRBV6-6
D gene: .
clone size: .
CDR3 length: 15
CDR3 protein: CASSPDGQQNSPLHF
CDR3 DNA: TGTGCCAGCAGTCCAGATGGACAGCAGAATTCACCCCTCCACTTT

J gene: TRBJ1-1
V gene: TRBV11-2
D gene: .
clone size: .
CDR3 length: 15
CDR3 protein: CASSPLRGRWTEAFF
CDR3 DNA: TGTGCCAGCAGCCCTCTCCGGGGTAGATGGACTGAAGCTTTCTTT

J gene: TRBJ2-7
V gene: TRBV2
D gene: .
clone size: .
CDR3 length: 13
CDR3 protein: CASNEVRADEQYF
CDR3 DNA: TGTGCCAGCAATGAGGTCAGGGCGGACGAGCAGTACTTC

J gene: TRBJ2-1
V gene: TRBV11-3
D gene: TRBD2
clone size: .
CDR3 length: 16
CDR3 protein: CASSPRGDSQYNEQFF
CDR3 DNA: TGTGCCAGCAGCCCCCGGGGGGACTCCCAATACAATGAGCAGTTCTTC

J gene: TRBJ1-1
V gene: TRBV6-5
D gene: .
clone size: .
CDR3 length: 12
CDR3 protein: CASSIPNTEAFF
CDR3 DNA: TGTGCCAGCAGTATTCCAAACACTGAAGCTTTCTTT

J gene: TRBJ1-1
V gene: TRBV28
D gene: .
clone size: .
CDR3 length: 12
CDR3 protein: CASSTTDRKAFF
CDR3 DNA: TGTGCCAGCAGTACTACAGACAGGAAAGCTTTCTTT

J gene: TRBJ2-5
V gene: TRBV5-1
D gene: .
clone size: .
CDR3 length: 15
CDR3 protein: CASSARGADQETQYF
CDR3 DNA: TGCGCCAGCAGCGCACGGGGGGCAGACCAAGAGACCCAGTACTTC

J gene: TRBJ2-2
V gene: TRBV2
D gene: TRBD1
clone size: .
CDR3 length: 14
CDR3 protein: CARRGQGLTGELFF
CDR3 DNA: TGTGCCAGACGAGGACAGGGGTTGACCGGGGAGCTGTTTTTT

J gene: TRBJ2-7
V gene: TRBV7-8
D gene: .
clone size: .
CDR3 length: 15
CDR3 protein: CASSPRGGTTYEQYF
CDR3 DNA: TGTGCCAGCAGCCCCAGGGGAGGCACTACCTACGAGCAGTACTTC

J gene: TRBJ1-2
V gene: TRBV15
D gene: TRBD1
clone size: .
CDR3 length: 17
CDR3 protein: CATSRDAGTGVFYGYTF
CDR3 DNA: TGTGCCACCAGCAGAGATGCAGGGACAGGGGTTTTCTATGGCTACACCTTC

J gene: TRBJ2-1
V gene: TRBV7-8
D gene: .
clone size: .
CDR3 length: 15
CDR3 protein: CASSFRLGGTNEQFF
CDR3 DNA: TGTGCCAGCAGCTTCCGACTAGGGGGGACAAATGAGCAGTTCTTC

J gene: TRBJ2-5
V gene: TRBV10-3
D gene: .
clone size: .
CDR3 length: 13
CDR3 protein: CAIGRNEGETQYF
CDR3 DNA: TGTGCCATCGGCAGGAACGAGGGAGAGACCCAGTACTTC

J gene: TRBJ2-6
V gene: TRBV19
D gene: .
clone size: .
CDR3 length: 13
CDR3 protein: CASSIFGASVLTF
CDR3 DNA: TGTGCCAGTAGTATTTTTGGGGCCAGCGTCCTGACTTTC

J gene: TRBJ2-3
V gene: TRBV2
D gene: .
clone size: .
CDR3 length: 15
CDR3 protein: CASGSTRQNTDTQYF
CDR3 DNA: TGTGCCAGCGGCAGTACCAGACAGAACACAGATACGCAGTATTTT

J gene: TRBJ2-2
V gene: TRBV7-2
D gene: .
clone size: .
CDR3 length: 19
CDR3 protein: CASSYRLAGTGGGTGELFF
CDR3 DNA: TGTGCCAGCAGCTATCGACTAGCGGGGACAGGGGGGGGCACCGGGGAGCTGTTTTTT

J gene: TRBJ2-1
V gene: TRBV9
D gene: .
clone size: .
CDR3 length: 17
CDR3 protein: CASSEARTLSSYNEQFF
CDR3 DNA: TGTGCCAGCAGCGAGGCCAGGACTCTAAGCTCCTACAATGAGCAGTTCTTC

J gene: TRBJ2-7
V gene: TRBV14
D gene: .
clone size: .
CDR3 length: 16
CDR3 protein: CASSQDSSVSSYEQYF
CDR3 DNA: TGTGCCAGCAGCCAAGATTCTAGCGTCAGCTCCTACGAGCAGTACTTC

J gene: TRBJ1-2
V gene: TRBV18
D gene: .
clone size: .
CDR3 length: 13
CDR3 protein: CASSLDPVYGYTF
CDR3 DNA: TGTGCCAGCTCACTCGACCCTGTCTATGGCTACACCTTC

J gene: TRBJ2-5
V gene: TRBV25-1
D gene: TRBD1
clone size: .
CDR3 length: 17
CDR3 protein: CASSEYYGQGIGETQYF
CDR3 DNA: TGTGCCAGCAGTGAATACTACGGACAGGGGATAGGTGAGACCCAGTACTTC

J gene: TRBJ1-1
V gene: TRBV5-4
D gene: .
clone size: few
CDR3 length: 14
CDR3 protein: CASSFSRVNTEAFF
CDR3 DNA: TGTGCCAGCAGCTTCTCTAGGGTGAACACTGAAGCTTTCTTT

J gene: TRBJ2-7
V gene: TRBV6-5
D gene: .
clone size: .
CDR3 length: 16
CDR3 protein: CASSYIQGRAVYEQYF
CDR3 DNA: TGTGCCAGCAGTTACATTCAGGGGCGAGCGGTCTACGAGCAGTACTTC

J gene: TRBJ1-4
V gene: TRBV14
D gene: .
clone size: .
CDR3 length: 15
CDR3 protein: CASSQENSSNEKLFF
CDR3 DNA: TGTGCCAGCAGCCAAGAAAACAGCTCTAATGAAAAACTGTTTTTT

J gene: TRBJ2-1
V gene: TRBV25-1
D gene: TRBD1
clone size: .
CDR3 length: 15
CDR3 protein: CASSEWGRGLDEQFF
CDR3 DNA: TGTGCCAGCAGTGAATGGGGCAGGGGGCTGGATGAGCAGTTCTTC